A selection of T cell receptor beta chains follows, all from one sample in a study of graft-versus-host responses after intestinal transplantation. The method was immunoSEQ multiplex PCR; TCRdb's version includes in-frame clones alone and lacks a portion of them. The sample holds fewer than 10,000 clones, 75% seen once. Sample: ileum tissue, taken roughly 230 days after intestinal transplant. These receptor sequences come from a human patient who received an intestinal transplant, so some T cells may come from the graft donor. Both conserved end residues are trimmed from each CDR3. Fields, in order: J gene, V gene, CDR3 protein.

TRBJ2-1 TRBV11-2 ASSPGVPNEQF
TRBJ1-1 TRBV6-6 ASSTGGTEAF
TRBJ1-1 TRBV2 ASSEEGTRLNTEAF
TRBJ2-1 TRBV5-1 ASSWPSSGAYNEQF
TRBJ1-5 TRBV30 AWSVRMGAGQPQH
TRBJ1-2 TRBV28 ASSLLLSHDRKSQGYT
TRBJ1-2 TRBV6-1 ASSEIHHDRAYGYT
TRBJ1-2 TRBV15 ATSRSLGVSYGYT
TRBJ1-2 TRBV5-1 ASSLGDSSYGYT
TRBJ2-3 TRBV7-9 ASSRTSGENTQY
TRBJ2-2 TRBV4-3 ASSQVVGGTGELF
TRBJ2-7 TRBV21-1 ASSKTEPTLYEQY
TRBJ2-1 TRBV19 ASSISAFLSSYNEQF
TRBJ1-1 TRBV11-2 ASSLEAHTNTEAF
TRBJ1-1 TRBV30 AWSKYRNTEAF
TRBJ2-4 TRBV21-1 ASSKGQAKNIQY
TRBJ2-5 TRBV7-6 ASSLAVGEWETQY
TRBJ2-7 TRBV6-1 ASSARLPYEQY
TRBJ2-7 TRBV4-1 ASSQYAGAYEQY
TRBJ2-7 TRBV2 ASVGTGRYEQY
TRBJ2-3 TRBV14 ASSPRSPRVDTQY
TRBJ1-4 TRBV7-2 ASSSGGSNEKLF
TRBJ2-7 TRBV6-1 ASRRLSSYEQY
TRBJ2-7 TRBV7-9 ASSPAGLPFYYEQY
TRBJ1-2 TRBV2 ASRGDRYNYGYT
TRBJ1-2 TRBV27 ASSLWGGYGYT
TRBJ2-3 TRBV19 ASSIGQGTQY
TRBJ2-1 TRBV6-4 ASSRVGGGYNEQF
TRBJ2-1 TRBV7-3 ASSLGTGLYNEQF
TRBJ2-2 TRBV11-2 ASSLARPGTGVGTGELF
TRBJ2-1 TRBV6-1 ASSGDRAGGNEQF
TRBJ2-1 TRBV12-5 ASGFGQGHNEQF
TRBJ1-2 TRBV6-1 ASSEGTGLYYGYT
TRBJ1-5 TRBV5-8 ASSSRTGWDQPQH
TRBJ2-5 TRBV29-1 SVEGPVGGETQY
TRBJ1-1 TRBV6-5 ASRTGLNTEAF
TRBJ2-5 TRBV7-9 ASSLSQGAIQETQY
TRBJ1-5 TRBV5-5 ASSVEGGRNQPQH
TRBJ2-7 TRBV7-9 ASSHGPLYEQY
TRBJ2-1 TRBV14 ASSYRTSGGNEQF
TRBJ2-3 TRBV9 ASSGGTSILPSTDTQY
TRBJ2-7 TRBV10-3 AISEFKGTYEQY
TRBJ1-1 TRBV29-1 STDRGNTEAF
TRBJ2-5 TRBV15 ATSRDSSGQETQY
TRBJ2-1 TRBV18 ASSLPMGTGPYNEQF
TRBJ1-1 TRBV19 ASSVRGGNTEAF
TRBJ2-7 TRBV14 ASSQEGDRASYEQY
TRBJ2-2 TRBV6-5 ASSPGDRVTGELF
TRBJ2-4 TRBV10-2 AKGTSGPKNIQY
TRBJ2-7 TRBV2 ASSEAGLNSYEQY
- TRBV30 AWSVWGTSYEQY
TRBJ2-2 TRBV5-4 ASSFGGELF
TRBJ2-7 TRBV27 ASSPMAGGGEQY
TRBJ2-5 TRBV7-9 ASSFFPLVDETQY
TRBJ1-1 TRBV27 ASSLLGGATEAF
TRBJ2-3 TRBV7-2 ASSLRPERGPPHTDTQY
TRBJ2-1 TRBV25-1 ASSEGGLAYNEQF
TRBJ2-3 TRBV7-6 ASSLHRETDTQY